What follows is one TCR beta chain and its context. This clonotype was picked up a small number of times. The antigen it recognizes is unknown. No base quality values were provided; no much bigger clone lies one nucleotide off. Explained via the paper, the treatment or condition label denotes: allogeneic hematopoietic cell transplantation with graft depleted of TCRalphabeta T cells and CD19 B cells. TCRalphabeta/CD19-depleted allogeneic hematopoietic cell grafts were given to the transplant recipients, all of whom were children. The entry originates in a study of T-cell reconstitution after alpha-beta-depleted transplantation in children (dated by TCRdb to 2016 to 2018). About the study as a whole: The study quantitatively tracked T-cell immune reconstitution after TCRalphabeta/CD19-depleted allogeneic hematopoietic cell transplantation in children using TCR repertoire profiling.

Reading from cysteine to phenylalanine, the CDR3 counts 16 amino acids. Only CDR3 DNA is held: 48 bases, read in frame from base 1. Germline trimming: 0 bases from V, 4 bases from J; junction bases outside gene matches: 9. The germline V gene (reference sequence) specifies DFQATT as CDR1 and SNEGSKA as CDR2. What the work shows at the level of the full study, not this receptor alone: Over subsequent months, a decline in hyperexpanded clone frequencies was noted, and after one year, T-cell counts and TCRbeta diversity were mostly ascribed to newly produced T cells. About two months after transplant, the apparently early recovery of alphabetaT-cell counts reportedly depended on just several hundred clones that had expanded rapidly and came from non-depleted graft cells. In some patients, the high TCRbeta diversity seen at day 60 was put down to recipient T cells and intrathymic progenitors that had survived conditioning.

Libraries came from PCR. For sequencing, an Illumina HiSeq 2500 was employed. TCR libraries were prepared with molecular barcoding, using unique molecular identifiers to normalize TCRbeta repertoire quantification. TCRdb reprocessing: public reads trimmed at Q25 with fastp, clones called with MiXCR, in-frame beta chains kept. CDR3 protein duplicates are merged, each entry listing the most common genes and DNA. This sample comprises 500,000 to 750,000 distinct CDR3 sequences, over 10% of them detected only once. Together, the top ten hold over 2% of the sample. Sample: PBMCs, mostly from graft donor cells, taken 360 days after TCRalphabeta/CD19-depleted stem cell transplant. The chain couples TRBV20-1 to TRBJ2-3, with 8 central nucleotides matching TRBD2. This clonotype originated in a male patient under 18 who had a stem cell transplant for acute myeloid leukemia, so the T cells may come from the graft donor. The CDR3 protein is CSARDRVAGRSDTQYF. The DNA sequence follows: TGCAGTGCTAGAGATCGGGTAGCGGGACGCTCAGATACGCAGTATTTT.